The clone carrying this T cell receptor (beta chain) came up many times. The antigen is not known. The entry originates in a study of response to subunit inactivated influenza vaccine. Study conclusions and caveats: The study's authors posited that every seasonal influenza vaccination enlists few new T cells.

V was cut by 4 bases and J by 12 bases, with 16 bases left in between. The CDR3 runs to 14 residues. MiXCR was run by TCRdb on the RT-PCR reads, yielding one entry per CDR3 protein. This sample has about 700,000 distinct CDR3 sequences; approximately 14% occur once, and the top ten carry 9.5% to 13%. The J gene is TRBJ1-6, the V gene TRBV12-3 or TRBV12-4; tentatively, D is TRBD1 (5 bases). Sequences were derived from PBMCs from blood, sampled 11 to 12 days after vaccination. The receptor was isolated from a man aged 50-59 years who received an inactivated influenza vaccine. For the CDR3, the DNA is TGTGCCAGCAGTTCACACGGGGGGTCGGGACCCCTCCACTTT. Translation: CASSSHGGSGPLHF.